This T cell receptor (beta chain) was obtained from a study of STAT5B mutations in CD4+ large granular lymphocyte leukemia. Study-level findings and limits: Top patient clones used TRBV06 genes more often: 8/27 versus 2/35 in controls. The CD4+ versus CD8+ T-LGLL clonality difference may reflect limited sample size.

Clones were read by immunoSEQ multiplex PCR, and TCRdb kept only the in-frame ones, dropping some. Of about 30,000 clones listed, 70% to 80% were seen once; the top ten hold roughly 0.48%. With respect to this clone: Its antigen remains unidentified.

CDR3 length: 17 residues. Looked up from germline, CDR1 is SGHRS and CDR2 is YFSETQ. V lost 0 bases, J lost 0 bases, and 13 bases lay in between. Sequencing was carried out using CD4+ T cells from blood buffy coats. The sequence came from a human donor in good health. The rearrangement joins TRBV5-1 to TRBJ2-4; perhaps D is TRBD1 or TRBD2 (7 bases each). The CDR3: CASSLVGGTVAKNIQYF. In nucleotides, the CDR3 is TGCGCCAGCAGCTTGGTGGGGGGGACAGTAGCCAAAAACATTCAGTACTTC.